The present TCR beta chain was sequenced within a study of cytomegalovirus exposure and HLA in healthy donors (dated by TCRdb to 2015 to 2018). Describing the broader study: An earlier analysis of several hundred of the donors reported 250 to 300 Gb of sequence data and 117 million unique TCR beta sequences obtained from about 179 million T cells. High-throughput TCR immunosequencing, statistical association of individual TCRs with disease status, and machine learning were combined to predict cytomegalovirus infection status. Besides the first cohort of roughly 700 subjects, a separate validation cohort made up of over a hundred different subjects was used. An early release that covered 500 to 800 HLA-typed donors contained approximately 320 gigabases of sequencing data and 85 million to 100 million unique TCR sequences. In the later analysis, no new phenotypic data were used to find candidate immune exposures; instead, reliance was placed on TCR beta sequences and their occurrence across donors. The number of donors typed differed by locus, with about 629-630 for A, B, C, DRB1 and DQB1, around 500 for DQA1, about 610 for DPA1, and some 470 for DPB1. In a later analysis, previously published TCR beta repertoires from 550 to 700 donors were re-analyzed and high-resolution HLA genotyping was added so that TCR occurrence patterns could be studied. The study aimed to test whether cataloging public T cell receptors could reveal signatures of past pathogen exposure. A later genetic analysis used genome-wide SNP genotypes for about 60% of the roughly 700 donors, treating that subset as a discovery cohort. To decide whether each TCR beta V gene segment behaved as functional or pseudogenic, an earlier analysis of over 500 of the donors relied on high-throughput TCR beta sequencing. The study profiled the T cell repertoires of more than 500 subjects by immunosequencing and related them to cytomegalovirus serostatus. Both class I and class II loci were covered by HLA typing, at four-digit resolution. About five DR-DQ haplotypes were handled as single units for association and clustering, since linkage in the cohort was strong. Donor age, sex, ethnicity and CMV serostatus were compiled together with the repertoire data. All discovery cohort repertoires had been generated using a single sequencing platform. Of the roughly 400 genotyped donors, roughly 76% were placed in the genetic ancestry cluster associated with self-reported Caucasian donors. On average, roughly 240,000 unique TCR beta nucleotide sequences were sequenced per donor among roughly 430 genotyped donors of the cohort, with approximately 18% of those sequences being non-productive.

As for this clone: Its antigen remains undetermined. No base quality information exists; no much larger clone differs at one position.

General study outcomes and caveats: The sequencing pipeline was judged likely to have produced a cluster of highly shared sequence variants as a technical artifact. HLA typing was unavailable for some donors at each locus, so association tests used only the typed subset. In vitro tests confirmed that a few of the cytomegalovirus-associated TCR beta chains recognize cytomegalovirus antigens. The classifier was reported to diagnose cytomegalovirus status with high specificity and sensitivity in both the original cohort and the validation cohort. According to a later genetic analysis, donors in an Asian-associated ancestry cluster had fewer N-insertions in productive TCRs than the approximately 630-donor mean. A later analysis found that TCR association rates varied across HLA loci, with DRB1 alleles showing the most associated TCRs and HLA-C alleles the fewest. Presence/absence analyses assumed roughly uniform sequencing depth across donors, an assumption that may not hold. In a later analysis, most CMV-associated TCR beta chains were found to appear HLA-restricted, with HLA associations seemingly driven largely by CMV exposure. The study listed 164 TCR beta chains as associated with cytomegalovirus. In an earlier analysis of approximately 590 of the donors, most TCR beta V segments were observed in productive rearrangements about 87% or about 30% of the time, broadly matching IMGT annotations. A further reported finding was that TCR beta sequences accurately predicted the HLA-A and HLA-B alleles for most subjects in the first cohort. Across donors, most TCR sequences were observed very rarely, whereas some public TCRs were present in many individuals. Specific HLA alleles were associated with about 17,000 TCR beta sequences at a false discovery rate of 0.05 in a later analysis. Assigning TCR associations to individual alleles was difficult when HLA alleles, especially DR and DQ, strongly co-occurred. Because counts were too low, some 17 rarely observed V segments, including chromosome 9 orphons, were excluded from the earlier analysis of a few hundred of the donors. Several of the top co-occurrence clusters appeared to be linked to parvovirus B19, influenza, CMV and Epstein-Barr virus, according to a later analysis. A later genetic analysis associated a missense DCLRE1C variant with V-gene and J-gene trimming of TCR beta chains, and an independent cohort replicated the association. For the cohort, immune exposure information was limited to CMV serostatus. Because the 87-base-pair reads could not distinguish some IMGT-functional V segments, including TRBV6-2 and TRBV6-3, those segments were excluded. The authors suggested that the approach could potentially be generalized to other disease states and immunological phenotypes. Correlated functional status among segregating V segments might be attributable to linkage disequilibrium, but an unknown experimental factor could not be ruled out. In a later analysis, HLA-associated TCR beta chains showed more clonal expansion and lower generation probabilities than non-associated chains that were equally common. This cohort had only TCR beta chains sequenced, and the lack of alpha or paired-chain data limited which features could be detected.

In total, approximately 690 healthy bone marrow donors made up the cohort. At the time of sampling, every cohort member was nominally healthy, though immune exposures that went unrecorded were likely present. The donor was CMV seronegative and belonged to the group of 350 or so seronegative cohort members. Each donor provided a peripheral blood sample, and peripheral blood mononuclear cells were used for TCR beta sequencing. The Qiagen DNeasy Blood Extraction Kit was used to extract genomic DNA from the blood cell samples. The germline V gene (reference sequence) yields SEHNR for CDR1 and FQNEAQ for CDR2. V lost 6 bases and J lost 5 bases, and the count of bases not matched to a germline gene is 9. The CDR3 starts with the cysteine, ends with the phenylalanine, and has 15 residues. The kept DNA is CDR3 alone, 45 bases in frame from the first base. Library preparation was by the immunoSEQ multiplex PCR assay. A mixture of 60 forward primers for TCR Vbeta segments and 13 reverse primers for TCR Jbeta segments was used in the multiplex PCR. The CDR3 region of rearranged TCR beta genes was amplified from genomic DNA with a multiplex PCR assay. The Illumina HiSeq System was used to sequence the amplified TCR beta libraries as 87-base-pair reads. As for the original processing: A later analysis counted 75 million to 100 million unique TCR beta chains across the 550 to 750 repertoires, and some 12 million of these chains were shared by at least two donors. Raw reads were error-corrected and collapsed into unique sequences by a nearest-neighbor algorithm in which closely related sequences were merged to remove PCR and sequencing errors. V, D and J gene segments were assigned by aligning CDR3 sequences to IMGT reference sequences. For a sequence to be retained, at least a six-nucleotide match to both a V gene segment and a J gene segment was required. Rearrangements were classified as productive when the CDR3 lacked stop codons and remained in frame with V and J, and all other rearrangements were classified as non-productive. CDR3 was defined according to IMGT convention as the region running from the second conserved V-encoded cysteine to the conserved J-encoded phenylalanine. The earlier analysis of 587 of the donors excluded sequences that lacked an unambiguous match to a single V gene segment. In an earlier analysis of some 590 of the donors, a V segment was called functional when productive rearrangements were above 56.7%, and segregating when the standard deviation between donors exceeded 5%. A statistical classification framework was built to diagnose cytomegalovirus status from the catalog of TCR beta chain sequences. In a later analysis, TCR nucleotide sequences were compared against IMGT/GENE-DB human TR gene sequences so that V and J genes could be assigned. The TCRdist pipeline was used in a later analysis to assign CDR3 sequences and most-parsimonious VDJ recombination scenarios. In a later analysis, every TCR beta chain was defined by the combination of its CDR3 amino acid sequence and its V-gene family, and reads without a unique V-gene family were dropped. In a later analysis, approximately 590 highly shared, low-generation-probability nucleotide sequences were removed to address suspected cross-contamination and a sequencing artifact. For each public chain, a later analysis derived a clonal expansion index from normalized ranks of inferred template counts within each repertoire. Generation probabilities in a later analysis came from a VDJ recombination model fitted to out-of-frame rearrangements, and those results were checked against IGoR. In a later analysis, TCR-TCR, TCR-HLA and TCR-CMV co-occurrence was scored with hypergeometric tests, and a repertoire-size bias correction was applied to TCR pairs. To estimate false discovery rates, a later analysis permuted the HLA or CMV assignments 20 times. In a later analysis, co-occurring TCRs were grouped with DBSCAN, and TCRdist sequence similarity was added when clustering was performed within HLA-allele-positive subsets. Repertoires with fewer than 30,000 or more than 120,000 public chains, plus five repertoires with anomalous nucleotide sharing, were excluded from co-occurrence clustering. Not all clones reach the TCRdb copy of this immuneACCESS table, which keeps in-frame sequences only. Checked studies attribute under half of the gap to unresolved V genes and leave the rest unexplained. The V and J calls and the clone size are those of that table, but D and trimming were determined from the DNA. The sample yields roughly 170,000 clones; approximately 80% were counted once. 4.8% of the sample is taken by the ten largest.

The clonotype comes from a young man in good health and CMV-seronegative. The rearrangement combines TRBV7-9 with TRBJ2-5; 10 junctional bases match TRBD1. The sequenced material came from PBMCs. The nucleotides read TGTGCCAGCAGTTACGACAGGGGGCTAGGGGAGACCCAGTACTTC. Translated, this is CASSYDRGLGETQYF. The full variable domain, completed from the reference TRBV7-9 and TRBJ2-5 proteins outside the CDR3, reads DTGVSQNPRHKITKRGQNVTFRCDPISEHNRLYWYRQTLGQGPEFLTYFQNEAQLEKSRLLSDRFSAERPKGSFSTLEIQRTEQGDSAMYLCASSYDRGLGETQYFGPGTRLLVL.